This TCR beta chain was documented in a study of OX40 agonist ivuxolimab in advanced cancers. Study results and limitations: Among the nonresponders, some also had low normalized T-cell clonal expansion. Clonal expansion among partial responders at 0.1-3.0 mg/kg ranked near the lowest. The antigen specificity of the peripheral T cells (those that were expanded) was not determined.

Trimming pared 6 bases from V and 0 bases from J, leaving 14 bases between. Germline V gives CDR1 MNHNY, CDR2 SVGAGI (reference sequence). The CDR3 contains 15 residues. Profiled with immunoSEQ multiplex PCR; TCRdb holds only in-frame clones, not every one. The profile shows 68,000 or so clones, 75% to 90% of them singletons. Patients with a history of autoimmune disease or on systemic immunosuppression were excluded. In regard to this clone: As yet, its antigen is unknown.

The chain combines TRBV6-6 with TRBJ1-2; a possible D gene is TRBD1 (5 bases). This specimen was CD4+ or CD8+ T cells sorted from blood, taken in a trial of the OX40 agonist ivuxolimab. This sequence originates from an adult with an advanced solid tumor such as melanoma, head and neck, liver or kidney cancer. The CDR3 is CASRWTQEANYGYTF. CDR3 sequence (DNA): TGTGCCAGCAGATGGACACAGGAGGCTAACTATGGCTACACCTTC.